A single sample gave rise to the 23 T cell receptor beta chains below, sequenced in a study of shared T cell receptors in the human thymus. Clones were sequenced by immunoSEQ multiplex PCR, and TCRdb holds only the in-frame ones, with some missing. The sample has some 700,000 clones, roughly 85% seen once. Another study also made use of these data, one on human thymus T cells.

Sequenced sample: thymocytes. These receptors were taken from a girl under three years old with a congenital heart defect.

V gene TRBV19 combines with J gene TRBJ1-5; 7 bases fit TRBD1. V lost 4 bases, J lost 7 bases, and 10 bases stayed unmatched. The CDR3 totals 15 residues. The germline CDR1 and CDR2 sequences are LNHDA and SQIVND (reference sequence). CDR3 protein: CASSNRGEELQPQHF. In DNA form, the CDR3 reads TGTGCCAGTAGTAACAGGGGAGAAGAACTCCAGCCCCAGCATTTT.

The V and J genes are TRBV5-1 and TRBJ1-4; TRBD1 is a possible D gene (5 bases). The CDR3 runs to 17 residues. Between the trimmed V and J ends, which lost 0 bases and 0 bases, there was a span of 12 bases. Germline CDR1 and CDR2: SGHRS and YFSETQ. The CDR3 region has the DNA TGCGCCAGCAGCTTGGGGGGGGGTAGAGCAACTAATGAAAAACTGTTTTTT. The encoded protein is CASSLGGGRATNEKLFF.

Turning to this clone: A read error may account for a junction end that differs from germline. The V call is TRBV7-7, the J call TRBJ2-5; D is uncertain. The CDR3 is made up of 16 amino acids. Germline CDR1 is SSHAT and CDR2 is FNYEAQ (reference sequence). CDR3 bases: TGTGCTAGCAGCTTAGCTGGGTCACACAGACAAGAGACCCAGTACTTC. Its translation is CASSLAGSHRQETQYF.

V and J are TRBV11-2 and TRBJ1-3, with 7 bases aligning to TRBD1. The germline CDR1 and CDR2 sequences are SGHAT and FQNNGV. V trimming: 1 base; J trimming: 4 bases; junction bases outside the gene matches: 7. This CDR3 has 16 amino acids. The CDR3, as DNA: TGTGCCAGCAGCTTAGTCCAGGGGGTCGCCGGAAACACCATATATTTT. Translating it yields CASSLVQGVAGNTIYF.

The chain carries TRBV19 and TRBJ1-2; 7 bases are a match to TRBD1. J lost 2 bases, V lost 5 bases, and 5 bases had no gene match. CDR1 is LNHDA and CDR2 is SQIVND in the germline V gene (reference sequence). The CDR3 is 14 amino acids. The CDR3 sequence is CASSPQGQNYGYTF. In nucleotides, the CDR3 is TGTGCCAGTAGTCCCCAGGGACAGAACTATGGCTACACCTTC.

The chain employs TRBV7-6 and TRBJ2-1; 13 nucleotides align to TRBD2. The V segment lost 5 bases and the J segment 2 bases; nucleotides outside the gene matches: 6. The germline V gene encodes CDR1 SGHVS and CDR2 FNYEAQ. There are 17 residues in the CDR3. The CDR3 DNA reads as TGTGCCAGCAGCCCAAGGACTAGCGGGGGCCCCTACAATGAGCAGTTCTTC. Translated: CASSPRTSGGPYNEQFF.

This rearrangement joins TRBV5-4 to TRBJ1-1; no clear D gene. V was pared by 4 bases and J by 2 bases, with 9 bases between. CDR1 and CDR2 from the germline V gene are SGHNT and YYREEE (reference sequence). The CDR3 has 13 residues. The CDR3 here is CASSASINTEAFF. CDR3 bases: TGTGCCAGCAGCGCCAGTATCAACACTGAAGCTTTCTTT.

This chain joins TRBV6-5 and TRBJ1-4; possibly TRBD1 for D (5 bases). This CDR3 comprises 13 residues. V was trimmed by 2 bases and J by 9 bases, leaving 10 bases between them. From germline, CDR1 is MNHEY and CDR2 SVGAGI. CDR3 nucleotides: TGTGCCAGCAGTTACGAAGGGACTCAAAAACTGTTTTTT. It translates to CASSYEGTQKLFF.

V gene TRBV27 combines with J gene TRBJ1-1, with 8 bases matching TRBD1. The CDR3 consists of 17 residues. CDR1 and CDR2 from the germline V gene are MNHEY and SMNVEV (reference sequence). The V segment lost 10 bases and the J segment 4 bases; nucleotides outside the gene matches: 20. The CDR3 here is CATQPGQGSSGSTEAFF. The CDR3 nucleotides are TGTGCCACTCAGCCAGGACAGGGCTCGAGTGGGAGCACTGAAGCTTTCTTT.

DNA of the CDR3: TGTGCCAGTATCGTGGCAGGTTTAGGCGGGGAGCTGTTTTTT. Residues: CASIVAGLGGELFF. The chain combines TRBV19 with TRBJ2-2; D unresolved. V shed 7 bases and J shed 7 bases, with 16 bases lying between them. The CDR3 sequence is 14 residues long. Per the germline V gene, CDR1 is LNHDA and CDR2 is SQIVND (reference sequence). The whole variable domain, remainder taken from reference TRBV19 and TRBJ2-2, is DGGITQSPKYLFRKEGQNVTLSCEQNLNHDAMYWYRQDPGQGLRLIYYSQIVNDFQKGDIAEGYSVSREKKESFPLTVTSAQKNPTAFYLCASIVAGLGGELFFGEGSRLTVL.

The V gene is TRBV15, the J gene TRBJ1-2; TRBD1 agrees at 10 bases. This CDR3 is built from 20 residues. V was pared by 1 base and J by 3 bases, with 17 bases of the junction left unmatched. Germline loops: CDR1 LNHNV, CDR2 YYDKDF (reference sequence). CDR3 loop: CATSRASTPGQGSCYYGYTF. CDR3 in DNA: TGTGCCACCAGCAGAGCCTCAACCCCGGGACAGGGGTCCTGTTACTATGGCTACACCTTC.

This rearrangement joins TRBV2 to TRBJ1-5; D is ambiguous. CDR3 size: 15 residues. Germline CDR1 reads SNHLY; CDR2 reads FYNNEI. Trimming left V 4 bases short and J 0 bases short, with 10 bases between. The CDR3 DNA sequence: TGTGCCAGCAGTGTTGGCGGCAGTAGCAATCAGCCCCAGCATTTT. Amino acid sequence: CASSVGGSSNQPQHF. The variable domain in full, completed from reference TRBV2 and TRBJ1-5, reads EPEVTQTPSHQVTQMGQEVILRCVPISNHLYFYWYRQILGQKVEFLVSFYNNEISEKSEIFDDQFSVERPDGSNFTLKIRSTKLEDSAMYFCASSVGGSSNQPQHFGDGTRLSIL.

The V call is TRBV14, the J call TRBJ2-7, with a weak D call TRBD2 (6 bases). Germline-derived CDR1 and CDR2 are SGHDN and FVKESK. The V and J ends lost 0 bases and 6 bases respectively, with 12 bases between them. This CDR3 spans 14 amino acids. The CDR3: CASSQESLGGEQYF. In DNA form, the CDR3 reads TGTGCCAGCAGCCAAGAGTCCTTGGGGGGCGAGCAGTACTTC.

The chain employs TRBV10-2 and TRBJ2-3, with 11 bases fitting TRBD1. The CDR3 is 16 residues long. V shed 4 bases, J shed 5 bases, and the junction held 8 bases outside the gene matches. Germline V CDR1 and CDR2: WSHSY, SAAADI. The CDR3 loop reads CASSVNLGTGGDTQYF. DNA for the CDR3: TGCGCCAGCAGTGTAAACCTCGGGACAGGGGGAGATACGCAGTATTTT.

The chain combines TRBV7-3 with TRBJ1-1; 7 nucleotides agree with TRBD1. Germline V gene data show CDR1 as SGHTA and CDR2 as FQGTGA. Trimming removed 4 bases from V and 4 bases from J; junction bases left unmatched: 12. The CDR3 totals 16 residues. CDR3 sequence reads: CASSSRQGRDPTEAFF. The CDR3, as DNA: TGTGCCAGCAGCTCCAGACAGGGTAGGGATCCCACTGAAGCTTTCTTT.

The chain has TRBV6-5 and TRBJ1-1; D might be TRBD1 (6 bases). CDR3 size: 12 residues. V was shortened by 8 bases and J by 0 bases, with 7 bases between the two germline ends. From germline, CDR1 is MNHEY and CDR2 SVGAGI. DNA of the CDR3: TGTGCCAGCGGGGACATGAACACTGAAGCTTTCTTT. This translates into CASGDMNTEAFF.

The chain uses TRBV5-6 and TRBJ1-2; D is unresolved. V shed 2 bases and J shed 4 bases, with 12 bases lying between them. Looked up from germline, CDR1 is SGHDT and CDR2 is YYEEEE. The CDR3 contains 14 residues. This CDR3 is CASSFVISVYGYTF. As DNA, the CDR3 is TGTGCCAGCAGCTTCGTAATCAGTGTCTATGGCTACACCTTC.

The chain couples TRBV6-1 to TRBJ1-5, with 11 bases that match TRBD1. This CDR3 has 15 residues. V shed 6 bases and J 3 bases; nucleotides not matched to a gene: 4. Per germline, CDR1 MNHNS and CDR2 SASEGT. CDR3 protein: CASRGDRGINQPQHF. The CDR3 DNA reads as TGTGCCAGCAGAGGGGACAGGGGGATCAATCAGCCCCAGCATTTT.

The rearrangement links TRBV7-8 to TRBJ1-3; weak D call: TRBD1 (6 bases). V lost 2 bases, J lost 0 bases, and 14 bases lay in between. CDR3 size: 17 residues. The germline V gene encodes CDR1 SGHVS and CDR2 FQNEAQ. The CDR3 coding sequence is TGTGCCAGCAGCTTAAGGGGGGGGCAGTTCTCTGGAAACACCATATATTTT. Protein sequence: CASSLRGGQFSGNTIYF.

CDR3 sequence (DNA): TGCGCCAGCAGCCAGTCCTCCGGAACAGGGGATGACGAGCAGTACTTC. This gives the protein CASSQSSGTGDDEQYF. The chain has TRBV4-1 and TRBJ2-7; 7 nucleotides line up with TRBD1. This CDR3 comprises 16 residues. The V gene's germline CDR1 is MGHRA and CDR2 YSYEKL. Trimming cost V 3 bases and J 5 bases; bases outside gene matches: 13.

The chain joins TRBV4-1 to TRBJ1-5; no definite D call. The CDR3 spans 14 residues. Trimming pared 0 bases from V and 6 bases from J, leaving 9 bases between. From germline, CDR1 is MGHRA and CDR2 YSYEKL. DNA for the CDR3: TGCGCCAGCAGCCAAGACAGGCTGGGTCAGCCCCAGCATTTT. Translated: CASSQDRLGQPQHF.

The V and J genes are TRBV27 and TRBJ2-3; 9 bases align to TRBD2. Trimming took 6 bases from V and 4 from J; bases not matched to a gene: 8. CDR1 MNHEY and CDR2 SMNVEV come from the germline V gene (reference sequence). The CDR3 totals 15 residues. CDR3 nucleotide sequence: TGTGCCAGCAGCCTCCGGCGGGGGGGGTCAGATACGCAGTATTTT. Translated, it gives CASSLRRGGSDTQYF.

The CDR3 here is CAIRDGGAYNEQFF. In DNA form, the CDR3 reads TGTGCCATCAGGGACGGGGGGGCCTACAATGAGCAGTTCTTC. V is TRBV10-3 and J is TRBJ2-1; 8 positions agree with TRBD2. The J segment lost 2 bases and the V segment lost 6 bases, leaving 3 bases of the junction unmatched. The V gene's germline CDR1 is ENHRY and CDR2 SYGVKD. CDR3 length: 14 residues.